These 14 T cell receptor beta chains originate from one sample sequenced in a study of blood T cells in healthy people across ages. The use of a sample-barcoded 5' primer and a J-beta primer mix characterized a second PCR of roughly 6 to 12 cycles. TCRdb fed the 5' RACE reads into MiXCR, producing one record per CDR3 protein. The sample comprises over a million distinct CDR3 sequences, 35% to 50% of which are singletons, and 18% rests with the top ten. The sequenced sample was blood. The receptors were sampled from a woman aged 60-70 years in good health.

The chain uses TRBV15 and TRBJ2-3; 9 bases match TRBD2. J gave up 2 bases and V 5 bases, and 8 bases lay outside the gene matches. The CDR3 sequence is 16 residues long. The germline V gene encodes CDR1 LNHNV and CDR2 YYDKDF (reference sequence). The CDR3 loop is CATSSLAGTHTDTQYF. In DNA, the CDR3 is TGTGCCACCAGCTCTCTAGCGGGGACTCACACAGATACGCAGTATTTT.

V is TRBV15 and J is TRBJ2-5, with D possibly matching TRBD2 (5 bases). Germline CDR1 and CDR2: LNHNV and YYDKDF (reference sequence). This CDR3 comprises 12 residues. V was pared by 5 bases and J by 11 bases, with 15 bases between. CDR3 DNA: TGTGCCACCAGCGGCGAGGGTTTGACTCAGTACTTC. Translation: CATSGEGLTQYF. Full variable domain (missing parts from reference TRBV15 and TRBJ2-5): DAMVIQNPRYQVTQFGKPVTLSCSQTLNHNVMYWYQQKSSQAPKLLFHYYDKDFNNEADTPDNFQSRRPNTSFCFLDIRSPGLGDTAMYLCATSGEGLTQYFGPGTRLLVL.

This clonotype was seen once. The genes are TRBV3-1 and TRBJ1-2; D is ambiguous. Per germline, CDR1 LGHDT and CDR2 YNNKEL (reference sequence). V gave up 3 bases and J gave up 5 bases, with 13 bases separating them. CDR3 size: 14 residues. Written as DNA, the CDR3 is TGTGCCAGCAGCCATTCGCACGGCCAATATGGCTACACCTTC. This gives the protein CASSHSHGQYGYTF.

The rearrangement links TRBV18 to TRBJ2-1, with 13 nucleotides matching TRBD2. Germline loops: CDR1 KGHSH, CDR2 LQKENI. J was trimmed by 7 bases and V by 6 bases; bases with no gene match: 15. The CDR3 has 18 amino acids. The CDR3 sequence: CASSFALAGGPKRNEQFF. Written as DNA, the CDR3 is TGTGCCAGCTCGTTCGCACTAGCGGGAGGGCCAAAGAGGAATGAGCAGTTCTTC. Full variable domain (missing parts from reference TRBV18 and TRBJ2-1): NAGVMQNPRHLVRRRGQEARLRCSPMKGHSHVYWYRQLPEEGLKFMVYLQKENIIDESGMPKERFSAEFPKEGPSILRIQQVVRGDSAAYFCASSFALAGGPKRNEQFFGPGTRLTVL.

The V call is TRBV11-2, the J call TRBJ2-1; D is possibly TRBD1 or TRBD2 (6 bases each). Germline V gene data show CDR1 as SGHAT and CDR2 as FQNNGV. Trimming cost V 5 bases and J 5 bases, with 16 bases left between them. This CDR3 is built from 15 residues. In DNA, the CDR3 is TGTGCCAGCAGCCAGAGGGGGGACCCTGACAATGAGCAGTTCTTC. Its protein is CASSQRGDPDNEQFF. Combining the CDR3 with reference TRBV11-2 and TRBJ2-1 gives the whole variable domain EAGVAQSPRYKIIEKRQSVAFWCNPISGHATLYWYQQILGQGPKLLIQFQNNGVVDDSQLPKDRFSAERLKGVDSTLKIQPAKLEDSAVYLCASSQRGDPDNEQFFGPGTRLTVL.

V and J are TRBV27 and TRBJ2-5, with TRBD2 matching over 10 bases. Trimming removed 5 bases from V and 4 bases from J; junction bases left unmatched: 19. Germline V gene sequence: CDR1 MNHEY, CDR2 SMNVEV (reference sequence). This CDR3 region has 19 residues. CDR3 in DNA: TGTGCCAGCAGTCCGTGGGCGGGTAGCGGGAGGCTTATAAGAGAGACCCAGTACTTC. Its protein is CASSPWAGSGRLIRETQYF.

This chain links TRBV2 with TRBJ2-1, with D maybe TRBD1 (6 bases). CDR1 SNHLY and CDR2 FYNNEI come from the germline V gene. This CDR3 contains 15 residues. V was pared by 2 bases and J by 0 bases, with 8 bases between. CDR3 bases: TGTGCCAGCAGTGAACGAGGGGGCTCCTACAATGAGCAGTTCTTC. Amino acids: CASSERGGSYNEQFF. Using reference TRBV2 and TRBJ2-1 for the parts outside the CDR3, the full variable domain is EPEVTQTPSHQVTQMGQEVILRCVPISNHLYFYWYRQILGQKVEFLVSFYNNEISEKSEIFDDQFSVERPDGSNFTLKIRSTKLEDSAMYFCASSERGGSYNEQFFGPGTRLTVL.

The chain joins TRBV24-1 to TRBJ1-6, with D uncertain. Trimming took off 5 bases at V and 2 bases at J, with 6 bases between the two ends. Germline assignment: CDR1 KGHDR and CDR2 SFDVKD. This CDR3 spans 14 amino acids. The CDR3 protein is CATSGGAYNSPLHF. CDR3 nucleotides: TGTGCCACCAGTGGAGGAGCCTATAATTCACCCCTCCACTTT.

This clonotype was seen a handful of times. V is TRBV14 and J is TRBJ2-5; D remains ambiguous. The germline V and J ends were trimmed by 0 bases and 5 bases, with 16 bases remaining between them. Germline assignment: CDR1 SGHDN and CDR2 FVKESK. This CDR3 has 16 amino acids. DNA of the CDR3: TGTGCCAGCAGCCAAGATAAGGCAGAAAGGGCTGAGACCCAGTACTTC. Protein: CASSQDKAERAETQYF. The full variable domain, rest sourced from reference TRBV14 and TRBJ2-5, is EAGVTQFPSHSVIEKGQTVTLRCDPISGHDNLYWYRRVMGKEIKFLLHFVKESKQDESGMPNNRFLAERTGGTYSTLKVQPAELEDSGVYFCASSQDKAERAETQYFGPGTRLLVL.

This clonotype was seen more than once but under ten times. J is TRBJ2-7 and V is TRBV7-2; a possible D gene is TRBD2 (6 bases). The germline CDR1 and CDR2 sequences are SGHTA and FQGNSA. The CDR3 consists of 13 residues. Trimming cost V 10 bases and J 7 bases, with 20 bases left between them. The CDR3 DNA is TGTGCCATTACACCGACTAGTTCGCGGGAGCAGTACTTC. This translates into CAITPTSSREQYF.

The chain uses TRBV6-1 and TRBJ2-1; no clear D. The end of the DNA aligns better with TRBJ2-7, so the J call may be wrong. Germline V gene data show CDR1 as MNHNS and CDR2 as SASEGT. The CDR3 covers 18 residues. In DNA, the CDR3 is TGTGCCAGCAGTGGAAGGAGAGGAGCCCAGTCGTCCTACAATGAGCAGTACTTC. It translates to CASSGRRGAQSSYNEQYF.

Notes on this clonotype: The junction departs from germline at one end; a sequencing error may be responsible. V usage is TRBV11-2 and J usage is TRBJ2-3; TRBD2 aligns across 10 bases. The germline gives CDR1 SGHAT, CDR2 FQNNGV. The CDR3 runs to 17 residues. DNA of the CDR3: TGTGCCAGCAGCCTACTCGAACTAGCGGGGAGCATAGATACACAGTATTTT. Its protein product is CASSLLELAGSIDTQYF.

Regarding this clonotype: Germline and junction disagree at one end, which may indicate a read error. V usage is TRBV10-3 and J usage is TRBJ2-6, with 7 nucleotides matching TRBD2. The germline CDR1 and CDR2 sequences are ENHRY and SYGVKD. CDR3 length: 15 residues. The CDR3 reads CAFSGTGSGANVLTF. In DNA form, the CDR3 reads TGTGCCTTCAGCGGGACTGGCTCTGGGGCCAACGTCCTGACTTTC.

This clonotype was picked up a small number of times. This rearrangement joins TRBV20-1 to TRBJ2-7; D is unclear. The germline CDR1 and CDR2 sequences are DFQATT and SNEGSKA (reference sequence). The germline V and J ends were trimmed by 0 bases and 3 bases, with 12 bases remaining between them. The CDR3 consists of 14 residues. Here the CDR3 DNA reads TGCAGTGCTAGAGATAGGCAGATCCTCTACGAGCAGTACTTC. Protein: CSARDRQILYEQYF.